These 8 T cell receptor beta chains came from one sample sequenced in a study of T cell repertoires in cytomegalovirus infection. TCRdb ran MiXCR on the reads and lists one entry per CDR3 protein. The table has about 740,000 distinct CDR3 sequences, 35% seen once; the top ten hold roughly 2.9%. The sample consisted of PBMCs. Every receptor here comes from a human donor in good health (CMV status not recorded). Some clones in this sample may be carry-over from other donors' samples.

The chain combines TRBV5-1 with TRBJ2-5; D may be TRBD1 or TRBD2 (5 bases each). The CDR3 is 14 amino acids. Germline CDR1 and CDR2: SGHRS and YFSETQ. Between the trimmed V and J ends, which lost 0 bases and 7 bases, there was a span of 13 bases. Written as DNA, the CDR3 is TGCGCCAGCAGCTTGGGGGCCAACGGGGCGACCCAGTACTTC. It is translated as CASSLGANGATQYF.

This clonotype was seen only a few times. V is TRBV24-1 and J is TRBJ2-5; possibly TRBD1 for D (6 bases). V dropped 3 bases and J dropped 7 bases, with 20 bases sitting between them. The germline V gene encodes CDR1 KGHDR and CDR2 SFDVKD. There are 16 residues in the CDR3. CDR3: CATSDTTGTSPGTQYF. The DNA for the CDR3 is TGTGCCACCAGTGATACCACAGGGACATCCCCGGGGACCCAGTACTTC.

The CDR3 here is CASRPFGEYYGYTF. The CDR3, as DNA: TGTGCCAGCAGACCCTTCGGAGAATACTATGGCTACACCTTC. The chain employs TRBV28 and TRBJ1-2; D remains unclear. Germline CDR1 and CDR2: MDHEN and SYDVKM. The CDR3 loop spans 14 amino acids. The V end lost 6 bases, the J end lost 3 bases, and 14 bases lay between the germline ends.

This clonotype was found a few times. This chain connects TRBV4-1 to TRBJ2-1; 7 nucleotides match TRBD2. The CDR3 contains 15 residues. The V and J ends lost 2 bases and 5 bases, in that order; junction bases with no gene match: 6. CDR1 and CDR2 (germline): MGHRA, YSYEKL. This CDR3 reads CASSQRRGDHNEQFF. CDR3 nucleotide sequence: TGCGCCAGCAGCCAACGACGGGGGGACCACAATGAGCAGTTCTTC.

This chain uses TRBV27 with TRBJ1-6; possible D gene TRBD1, 5 bases. Germline CDR1 MNHEY, CDR2 SMNVEV (reference sequence). The CDR3 contains 16 residues. V shed 4 bases and J shed 5 bases, with 15 bases lying between them. The CDR3 spells CASSYRAGWNNSPLHF. Written as DNA, the CDR3 is TGTGCCAGCAGTTACCGCGCAGGGTGGAATAATTCACCCCTCCACTTT.

This clonotype was detected only a few times. V gene TRBV19 combines with J gene TRBJ1-5, with TRBD1 matching over 9 bases. Germline V gene lookup returns CDR1 LNHDA and CDR2 SQIVND (reference sequence). The CDR3 consists of 14 residues. Trimming took 7 bases from V and 3 from J; bases not matched to a gene: 4. CDR3 in amino acids: CASKDRGYNQPQHF. In nucleotides, the CDR3 is TGTGCCAGTAAGGACAGGGGTTACAATCAGCCCCAGCATTTT.

Concerning this clonotype itself: A read error is likely, as this CDR3 ends without the conserved phenylalanine or tryptophan. The chain employs TRBV10-3 and TRBJ2-3, with TRBD1 matching over 8 bases. The CDR3 totals 18 residues. Per the germline V gene, CDR1 is ENHRY and CDR2 is SYGVKD. CDR3 in amino acids: CAISVEPGQAMNTETQYC. CDR3 bases: TGTGCCATCAGTGTAGAACCGGGACAGGCCATGAACACAGAGACGCAGTATTGT.

The rearrangement links TRBV7-2 to TRBJ1-5; 8 bases match TRBD1. V lost 2 bases, J lost 7 bases, and 7 bases stayed unmatched. This CDR3 has 15 residues. CDR1 and CDR2 from the germline V gene are SGHTA and FQGNSA. The CDR3 protein is CASSLQGAKGQPQHF. CDR3 coding DNA: TGTGCCAGCAGCTTACAGGGGGCAAAGGGACAGCCCCAGCATTTT.